This TCR beta chain was observed in a study of shared clonotypes between healthy human individuals. The assay was run at deep level. Splitting of each subset's genomic DNA was done evenly across several immunoSEQ plates. Sequencing of unsorted PBMC DNA was carried out using ten immunoSEQ deep assay plates. Profiling relied on immunoSEQ multiplex PCR, and the TCRdb table lists in-frame clones only, not all of them. The sample carries hundreds of thousands of clones, around 75% recorded once. Germline-derived CDR1 and CDR2 are MDHEN and SYDVKM. The V and J ends lost 4 bases and 7 bases, in that order; junction bases with no gene match: 5. CDR3 size: 13 residues.

The rearrangement uses TRBV28 and TRBJ1-2, with TRBD1 matching 8 bases. Sequencing used PBMCs. The receptor comes from a woman between 40 and 55 years old in good health. Some clones in this sample may be carry-over from other donors' samples. In DNA form, the CDR3 reads TGTGCCAGCAGTTGGACAGGGAGGGGTGGCTACACCTTC. It yields the protein CASSWTGRGGYTF.